The clone carrying this T cell receptor beta chain has only one observation. As yet, its antigen is unknown. This CDR3 has 14 amino acids. The germline CDR1 and CDR2 sequences are LNHDA and SQIVND (reference sequence). Trimming took off 9 bases at V and 5 bases at J, with 17 bases between the two ends. Produced via immunoSEQ multiplex PCR; TCRdb's table is partial and in-frame only. Seen here are 95,000 to 110,000 clones, approximately 90% observed once, and the top ten hold approximately 8.9%. This sample was taken from a study of T cell responses to AZD1222 COVID-19 vaccine. Findings and caveats of the study: Seropositive AZD1222 recipients at baseline numbered only 6 or 7. Possibly, clonal diversity was underestimated; donors were largely white British and included more females. Dominant at 160-218 and 743-854, vaccine-associated CD4 TCRs also spanned spike.

Sequenced here: peripheral blood, sampled 28 days after the second AZD1222 dose. The receptor comes from an adult who received the AZD1222 COVID-19 vaccine. This rearrangement joins TRBV19 to TRBJ1-5; D remains unclear. DNA of the CDR3: TGTGCCAGCCGCCCCCGCGGTGCCGATCAGCCCCAGCATTTT. Translating gives CASRPRGADQPQHF.